This TCR beta chain is drawn from a study of metastatic and nonmetastatic thyroid tumors. Whole-study context: Repertoire comparisons spanned blood and tumor or nodule tissue from malignant and benign thyroid patients.

The CDR3 sequence is 15 residues long. Germline-derived CDR1 and CDR2 are SEHNR and FQNEAQ (reference sequence). General observations from the study: TCR beta diversity was reportedly significantly higher in malignant thyroid tumors than benign nodules, in blood and tumor.

With respect to this clone: What it binds is not known. It may be a read error: a sequence one base away is much more abundant.

As handled by the study authors: The study's classifier, a distant-metastasis tool for papillary thyroid cancer, was built using CDR3 differences across clinicopathological groups. TCRdb re-called clones via MiXCR from the PCR reads. The V and J calls were determined by TCRdb, not by the authors. The sample has some 20,000 clones; roughly 9.7% are singletons. Every patient underwent thyroid surgery untreated. The sample taken for sequencing was blood. The chain employs TRBV7-9 and TRBJ1-1; 11 bases fit TRBD1. This sequence originates from a female donor with papillary thyroid cancer or a benign thyroid nodule (not recorded which). Some clones in this sample may be carry-over from other donors' samples. The CDR3: CASSTGQGALLGASF. The CDR3 bases are TGTGCCAGCAGCACCGGACAGGGGGCCCTTTTGGGAGCTTCCTTT.